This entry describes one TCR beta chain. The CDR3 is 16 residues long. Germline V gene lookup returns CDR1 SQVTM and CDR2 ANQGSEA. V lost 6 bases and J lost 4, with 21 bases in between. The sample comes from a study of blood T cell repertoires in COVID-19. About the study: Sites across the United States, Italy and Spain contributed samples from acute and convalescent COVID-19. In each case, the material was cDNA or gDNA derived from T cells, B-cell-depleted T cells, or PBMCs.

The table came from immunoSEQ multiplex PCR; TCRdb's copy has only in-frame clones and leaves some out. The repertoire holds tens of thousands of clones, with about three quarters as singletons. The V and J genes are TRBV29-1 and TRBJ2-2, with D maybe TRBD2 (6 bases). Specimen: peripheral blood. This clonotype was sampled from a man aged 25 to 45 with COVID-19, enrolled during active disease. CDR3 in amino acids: CSVVLRWGRSTGELFF. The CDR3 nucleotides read TGCAGCGTCGTTCTTCGATGGGGGAGGAGCACCGGGGAGCTGTTTTTT.